Following are 21 T cell receptor beta chains from one sample sequenced in a study of T cell repertoires in cytomegalovirus infection. TCRdb reanalysed the reads using MiXCR and keeps one entry per CDR3 protein. The repertoire holds 250,000 to 300,000 distinct CDR3 sequences, with roughly 10% as singletons. The specimen sequenced was PBMCs. The source is a human donor in good health (CMV status not recorded). Some clones in this sample may be carry-over from other donors' samples.

In its sample, this clonotype was seen a few times. CDR3 amino acids: CASRQRGSAFF. The CDR3 DNA sequence: TGTGCCAGCAGGCAGCGGGGGTCGGCGTTCTTC. The J gene is TRBJ2-1, the V gene TRBV27; 8 bases are a match to TRBD2. The germline gives CDR1 MNHEY, CDR2 SMNVEV (reference sequence). Trimming took 6 bases from V and 15 from J; bases not matched to a gene: 7. This CDR3 is built from 11 residues.

In its sample, this clonotype was seen many times. This CDR3 is CASSRRTSGTKDTQYF. Written as DNA, the CDR3 is TGTGCCAGCAGTCGGCGGACTAGCGGGACGAAAGATACGCAGTATTTT. The chain is built from TRBV6-2 or TRBV6-3 and TRBJ2-3, with 12 positions matching TRBD2. After removal of 5 bases from V and 5 bases from J, the junction contained 8 bases not matched to a gene. Germline V gene lookup returns CDR1 MNHEY and CDR2 SVGEGT. The length of the CDR3 is 16 residues.

Of note for this clonotype: Just one base apart from a much larger clone, this may be a read error. The rearrangement joins TRBV7-6 to TRBJ1-1; D unclear. This CDR3 has 13 amino acids. Trimming left V 5 bases short and J 6 bases short, with 13 bases between. Germline CDR1 is SGHVS and CDR2 is FNYEAQ. CDR3 amino acids: CASSALVRSEAFF. CDR3 DNA: TGTGCCAGCAGCGCACTGGTTCGCTCTGAAGCTTTCTTT. The full variable domain, in which reference TRBV7-6 and TRBJ1-1 provide the parts outside the CDR3, is GAGVSQSPRYKVTKRGQDVALRCDPISGHVSLYWYRQALGQGPEFLTYFNYEAQQDKSGLPNDRFSAERPEGSISTLTIQRTEQRDSAMYRCASSALVRSEAFFGQGTRLTVV.

This rearrangement joins TRBV7-2 to TRBJ1-3, with D hard to call. The CDR3 spans 16 residues. Germline V gene sequence: CDR1 SGHTA, CDR2 FQGNSA. The V gene lost 5 bases and the J gene lost 1 base, with 15 bases spanning the gap. CDR3 coding DNA: TGTGCCAGCAGCCCTTACGAGGTCCGTTCTGGAAACACCATATATTTT. This translates into CASSPYEVRSGNTIYF.

This clonotype was counted ten times or more. The chain employs TRBV7-2 and TRBJ1-2, with D maybe TRBD1 (6 bases). The CDR3 is made up of 17 amino acids. V lost 2 bases and J lost 6, with 22 bases in between. Germline V gene data show CDR1 as SGHTA and CDR2 as FQGNSA. Here the CDR3 DNA reads TGTGCCAGCAGCTTATCTCCGGCAGGGGCGACCACTCATGGCTACACCTTC. Translation: CASSLSPAGATTHGYTF. The full variable domain, its missing parts supplied by reference TRBV7-2 and TRBJ1-2, is GAGVSQSPSNKVTEKGKDVELRCDPISGHTALYWYRQSLGQGLEFLIYFQGNSAPDKSGLPSDRFSAERTGGSVSTLTIQRTQQEDSAVYLCASSLSPAGATTHGYTFGSGTRLTVV.

This clonotype was picked up many times. The genes are TRBV7-2 and TRBJ2-5; D is ambiguous. Germline V CDR1 and CDR2: SGHTA, FQGNSA. V lost 5 bases and J lost 7, with 14 bases in between. CDR3 length: 13 residues. DNA of the CDR3: TGTGCCAGCAGCCCCCTGGAGTTGGGGACCCAGTACTTC. As protein: CASSPLELGTQYF. The entire variable domain, with the rest obtained from reference TRBV7-2 and TRBJ2-5, is as follows: GAGVSQSPSNKVTEKGKDVELRCDPISGHTALYWYRQSLGQGLEFLIYFQGNSAPDKSGLPSDRFSAERTGGSVSTLTIQRTQQEDSAVYLCASSPLELGTQYFGPGTRLLVL.

This clonotype came up many times. The V gene is TRBV29-1, the J gene TRBJ2-3, with D possibly matching TRBD1 (6 bases). Trimming took 6 bases from V and 3 from J, leaving 13 bases between them. CDR3 size: 13 residues. Germline V gene sequence: CDR1 SQVTM, CDR2 ANQGSEA. Here the CDR3 DNA reads TGCAGCGTCCGGACAGCTGGGACAGATACGCAGTATTTT. Its protein is CSVRTAGTDTQYF.

This chain links TRBV7-3 with TRBJ1-1; 7 nucleotides agree with TRBD1. The length of the CDR3 is 15 residues. CDR1 is SGHTA, CDR2 FQGTGA, per germline. V trimming: 3 bases; J trimming: 4 bases; junction bases outside the gene matches: 8. In DNA form, the CDR3 reads TGTGCCAGCAGCTTCCAGGGGGGAATTGGCACTGAAGCTTTCTTT. Translation gives CASSFQGGIGTEAFF. Filled out from reference TRBV7-3 and TRBJ1-1, the complete variable domain reads GAGVSQTPSNKVTEKGKYVELRCDPISGHTALYWYRQSLGQGPEFLIYFQGTGAADDSGLPNDRFFAVRPEGSVSTLKIQRTERGDSAVYLCASSFQGGIGTEAFFGQGTRLTVV.

This clonotype was seen many times. This chain connects TRBV7-2 to TRBJ1-2, with unresolved D. CDR3 size: 13 residues. The V gene lost 2 bases and the J gene lost 0 bases, with 4 bases spanning the gap. Germline CDR1 is SGHTA and CDR2 is FQGNSA. CDR3 DNA sequence: TGTGCCAGCAGCTTAACAGCTAACTATGGCTACACCTTC. Translated, it gives CASSLTANYGYTF.

In this sample, this clonotype turned up a few times. The rearrangement joins TRBV19 to TRBJ2-7; D may be TRBD2 (5 bases). The ends were cut back, 5 bases at V and 2 bases at J, with 10 bases in the middle. The CDR3 runs 13 residues. CDR1 and CDR2 (germline): LNHDA, SQIVND (reference sequence). The CDR3 here is CASSWRLAYEQYF. CDR3 DNA: TGTGCCAGTAGTTGGAGGTTAGCCTACGAGCAGTACTTC.

This clonotype occurred many times. V and J are TRBV7-2 and TRBJ1-1, with TRBD1 identical over 10 bases. V gave up 3 bases and J gave up 1 base; unmatched junction bases: 8. The CDR3 sequence is 17 residues long. Germline CDR1 is SGHTA and CDR2 is FQGNSA. CDR3 DNA: TGTGCCAGCAGCTTCAGACAGGGGGCCCTACCGAACACTGAAGCTTTCTTT. As protein: CASSFRQGALPNTEAFF. Full variable domain (remainder filled in from reference TRBV7-2 and TRBJ1-1): GAGVSQSPSNKVTEKGKDVELRCDPISGHTALYWYRQSLGQGLEFLIYFQGNSAPDKSGLPSDRFSAERTGGSVSTLTIQRTQQEDSAVYLCASSFRQGALPNTEAFFGQGTRLTVV.

This clonotype has a handful of counts. The gene calls are TRBV4-1 and TRBJ2-5; 10 positions agree with TRBD1. CDR3 size: 18 residues. Trimming at V came to 0 bases and at J to 5 bases, leaving 12 bases not matched to a gene. CDR1 is MGHRA, CDR2 YSYEKL, per germline. DNA of the CDR3: TGCGCCAGCAGCCAAGACGGACAGGGGGTACAGTCGGTGGAGACCCAGTACTTC. Protein sequence: CASSQDGQGVQSVETQYF.

This clonotype was found many times. V usage is TRBV7-9 and J usage is TRBJ2-1, with D perhaps matching TRBD1 or TRBD2 (5 bases each). This CDR3 region has 15 residues. V shed 3 bases and J shed 7 bases, with 16 bases lying between them. The germline V gene encodes CDR1 SEHNR and CDR2 FQNEAQ (reference sequence). The CDR3 protein is CASSLFGQSGNEQFF. The CDR3 DNA sequence: TGTGCCAGCAGCTTGTTTGGACAATCGGGGAATGAGCAGTTCTTC.

The CDR3 region has the DNA TGTGCCAGCAGCTCCAGGGGGGAGACTGAAGCTTTCTTT. Translating it yields CASSSRGETEAFF. V gene TRBV7-9 combines with J gene TRBJ1-1; 7 nucleotides align to TRBD1. CDR1 and CDR2 (germline): SEHNR, FQNEAQ (reference sequence). Trimming cost V 4 bases and J 5 bases; bases outside gene matches: 4. The CDR3 sequence is 13 residues long.

The sample holds a few counts of this clonotype. J is TRBJ1-5 and V is TRBV7-9; 10 nucleotides line up with TRBD1. This CDR3 has 14 amino acids. Germline V gives CDR1 SEHNR, CDR2 FQNEAQ (reference sequence). Trimming at V came to 5 bases and at J to 6 bases, leaving 4 bases not matched to a gene. The DNA for the CDR3 is TGTGCCAGCAGCGTAGACAGGGGGCCTCAGCCCCAGCATTTT. Encoded protein: CASSVDRGPQPQHF.

The rearrangement links TRBV5-1 to TRBJ1-6; D is ambiguous. Trimming left V 6 bases short and J 15 bases short, with 13 bases between. The germline gives CDR1 SGHRS, CDR2 YFSETQ. CDR3 length: 11 amino acids. The CDR3 here is CASTEGSLLHF. The CDR3 bases are TGCGCCAGCACCGAAGGGAGTCTCCTCCACTTT.

This clonotype was counted between two and nine times. The rearrangement links TRBV28 to TRBJ1-5; D is ambiguous. The CDR3 is 15 amino acids. V lost 5 bases, J lost 6 bases, and 17 bases lay in between. Germline assignment: CDR1 MDHEN and CDR2 SYDVKM. The CDR3 nucleotides are TGTGCCAGCAGTGACAAAGGCCTTATTCCTCAGCCCCAGCATTTT. Translated, it gives CASSDKGLIPQPQHF.

At least ten counts were recorded for this clonotype. V gene TRBV6-2 or TRBV6-3 combines with J gene TRBJ2-1; 11 nucleotides agree with TRBD2. CDR3 size: 14 residues. CDR1 and CDR2 from the germline V gene are MNHEY and SVGEGT. The V and J ends lost 6 bases and 6 bases, in that order; junction bases with no gene match: 4. CDR3: CASRRGLAANEQFF. CDR3 in DNA: TGTGCCAGCAGAAGGGGACTAGCGGCCAATGAGCAGTTCTTC.

This clonotype was seen repeatedly, ten times or more. The chain is built from TRBV12-3 or TRBV12-4 and TRBJ2-3; 12 bases match TRBD2. J gave up 4 bases and V 5 bases, and 7 bases lay outside the gene matches. The CDR3 is made up of 16 amino acids. Here the CDR3 reads CASSLPSGGAPDTQYF. Here the CDR3 DNA reads TGTGCCAGCAGTCTACCTAGCGGGGGGGCCCCAGATACGCAGTATTTT.

The genes are TRBV30 and TRBJ1-3; no reliable D call. Germline CDR1 reads GTSNPN; CDR2 reads SVGIG (reference sequence). The CDR3 runs to 15 residues. V was shortened by 2 bases and J by 0 bases, with 11 bases between the two germline ends. CDR3 DNA: TGTGCCTGGAGTAGAGACTCGGGCTCTGGAAACACCATATATTTT. Translating it yields CAWSRDSGSGNTIYF. Full variable domain (remainder filled in from reference TRBV30 and TRBJ1-3): SQTIHQWPATLVQPVGSPLSLECTVEGTSNPNLYWYRQAAGRGLQLLFYSVGIGQISSEVPQNLSASRPQDRQFILSSKKLLLSDSGFYLCAWSRDSGSGNTIYFGEGSWLTVV.

The rearrangement joins TRBV6-2 or TRBV6-3 to TRBJ1-1, with D hard to call. The length of the CDR3 is 16 residues. Trimming left V 7 bases short and J 2 bases short, with 20 bases between. Germline CDR1 and CDR2: MNHEY and SVGEGT. CDR3 bases: TGTGCCAGCAAGACGAACACACAAACTTTTAACACTGAAGCTTTCTTT. Encoded protein: CASKTNTQTFNTEAFF.